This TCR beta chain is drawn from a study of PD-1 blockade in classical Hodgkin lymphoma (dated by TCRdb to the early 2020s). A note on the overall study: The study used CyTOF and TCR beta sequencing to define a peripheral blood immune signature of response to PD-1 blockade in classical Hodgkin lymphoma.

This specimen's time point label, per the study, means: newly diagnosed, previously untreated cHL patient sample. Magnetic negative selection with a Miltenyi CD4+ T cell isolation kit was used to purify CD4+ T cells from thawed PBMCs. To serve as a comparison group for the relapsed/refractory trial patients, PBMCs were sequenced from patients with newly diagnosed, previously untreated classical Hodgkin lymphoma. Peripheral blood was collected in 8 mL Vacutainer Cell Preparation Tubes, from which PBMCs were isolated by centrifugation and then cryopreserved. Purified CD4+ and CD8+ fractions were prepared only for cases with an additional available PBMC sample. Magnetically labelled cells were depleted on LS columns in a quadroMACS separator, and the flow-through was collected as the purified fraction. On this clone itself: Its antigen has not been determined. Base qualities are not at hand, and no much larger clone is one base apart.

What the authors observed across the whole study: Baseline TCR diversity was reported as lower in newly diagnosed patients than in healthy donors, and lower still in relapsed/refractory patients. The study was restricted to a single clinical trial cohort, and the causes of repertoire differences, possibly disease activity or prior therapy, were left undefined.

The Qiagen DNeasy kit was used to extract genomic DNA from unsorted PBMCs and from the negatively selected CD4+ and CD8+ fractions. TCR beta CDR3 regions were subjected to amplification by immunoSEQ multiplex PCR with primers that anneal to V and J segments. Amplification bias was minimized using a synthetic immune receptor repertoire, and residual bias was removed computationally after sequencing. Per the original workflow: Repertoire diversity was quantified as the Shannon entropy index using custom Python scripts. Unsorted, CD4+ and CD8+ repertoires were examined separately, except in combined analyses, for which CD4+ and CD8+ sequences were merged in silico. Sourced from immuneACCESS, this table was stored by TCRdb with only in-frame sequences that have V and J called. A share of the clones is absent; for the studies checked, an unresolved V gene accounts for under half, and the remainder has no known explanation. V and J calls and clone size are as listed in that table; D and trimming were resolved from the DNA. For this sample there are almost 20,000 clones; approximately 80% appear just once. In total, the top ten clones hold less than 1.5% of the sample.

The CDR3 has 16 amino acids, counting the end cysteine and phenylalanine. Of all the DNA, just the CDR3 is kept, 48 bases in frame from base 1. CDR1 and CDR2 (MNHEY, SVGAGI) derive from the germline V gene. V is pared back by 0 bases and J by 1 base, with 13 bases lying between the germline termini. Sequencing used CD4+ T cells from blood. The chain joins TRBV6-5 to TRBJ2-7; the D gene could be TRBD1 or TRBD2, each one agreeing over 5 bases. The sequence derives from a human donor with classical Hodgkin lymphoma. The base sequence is TGTGCCAGCAGTTACTCGACCGGGGCCTGGTCCTACGAGCAGTACTTC. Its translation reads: CASSYSTGAWSYEQYF.